One and the same sample provided the 22 T cell receptor beta chains below, sequenced in a study of shared clonotypes between healthy human individuals. Sequencing used immunoSEQ multiplex PCR; TCRdb keeps in-frame clones, though not all of them. The sample lists roughly 1 million clones; around 74% were seen once. Sequencing was carried out using memory CD4+ T cells sorted from blood. Subset defined: CD45RA-negative fraction. All receptors derive from a young man in good health.

This clone came up a few times. The chain recombines TRBV19 with TRBJ1-1; D is ambiguous. V dropped 5 bases and J dropped 5 bases, with 6 bases sitting between them. The CDR3 totals 11 residues. The germline gives CDR1 LNHDA, CDR2 SQIVND (reference sequence). CDR3 sequence reads: CASSFRTEAFF. The DNA of the CDR3 is TGTGCCAGTAGTTTTCGGACTGAAGCTTTCTTT.

The chain joins TRBV5-1 to TRBJ2-1; D possibly uses TRBD1 or TRBD2 (5 bases each). V was pared by 0 bases and J by 3 bases, with 16 bases between. Germline V gene data show CDR1 as SGHRS and CDR2 as YFSETQ. The CDR3 length is 17 residues. The CDR3 nucleotides read TGCGCCAGCAGCTTGGGAGGGACGACCCGTCTCTACAATGAGCAGTTCTTC. Translation: CASSLGGTTRLYNEQFF.

This rearrangement joins TRBV20-1 to TRBJ1-1; D may be TRBD1 (5 bases). Looked up from germline, CDR1 is DFQATT and CDR2 is SNEGSKA (reference sequence). This CDR3 is 11 amino acids long. The CDR3 DNA reads as TGCAAAGGAGGGGAGGACACTGAAGCTTTCTTT. The encoded protein is CKGGEDTEAFF.

The chain uses TRBV27 and TRBJ2-5; D is perhaps TRBD2 (6 bases). Germline lookup yields CDR1 MNHEY and CDR2 SMNVEV (reference sequence). V lost 6 bases and J 3 bases, leaving 17 bases between the germline ends. This CDR3 comprises 15 residues. The CDR3 bases are TGTGCCAGCAGCCCCGGGACTCGGGATAAAGAGACCCAGTACTTC. It codes for CASSPGTRDKETQYF.

The J gene is TRBJ2-1, the V gene TRBV30; unclear D gene. The CDR3 is made up of 11 amino acids. V dropped 4 bases and J dropped 5 bases, with 6 bases sitting between them. CDR1 is GTSNPN, CDR2 SVGIG, per germline (reference sequence). The CDR3 DNA is TGTGCCTGGACTAGTAACAATGAGCAGTTCTTC. It codes for CAWTSNNEQFF.

The genes are TRBV5-1 and TRBJ2-1, with 12 bases that match TRBD2. This CDR3 spans 14 amino acids. Germline values: CDR1 SGHRS, CDR2 YFSETQ. V shed 6 bases and J 8 bases; nucleotides not matched to a gene: 6. The CDR3 spells CASTLTSGSYEQFF. As DNA, the CDR3 is TGCGCCAGCACTCTGACTAGCGGGAGTTATGAGCAGTTCTTC.

There are a few counts of this clone. The chain couples TRBV6-5 to TRBJ1-6; the D is unclear. Germline V gene lookup returns CDR1 MNHEY and CDR2 SVGAGI. The CDR3 sequence is 14 residues long. V lost 0 bases and J 8 bases, leaving 8 bases between the germline ends. CDR3 in DNA: TGTGCCAGCAGTTACTCGGGCGCTTATTCACCCCTCCACTTT. This sequence encodes CASSYSGAYSPLHF.

This clone has a handful of counts. The chain combines TRBV10-3 with TRBJ1-4; 9 bases agree with TRBD1. CDR3 size: 15 residues. The junction had 1 base not matched to a gene; V was cut back by 0 bases and J by 5 bases. The germline CDR1 and CDR2 sequences are ENHRY and SYGVKD. The CDR3 region is CAISESTGGNEKLFF. In DNA form, the CDR3 reads TGTGCCATCAGTGAGTCGACAGGGGGAAATGAAAAACTGTTTTTT.

J is TRBJ2-7 and V is TRBV7-2, with TRBD2 matching over 7 bases. The CDR3 spans 15 residues. Per the germline V gene, CDR1 is SGHTA and CDR2 is FQGNSA. V lost 5 bases to trimming and J lost 7 bases; unmatched junction nucleotides: 14. CDR3 in amino acids: CASSLGAGDPGEQYF. The CDR3 DNA reads TGTGCCAGCAGCCTAGGGGCGGGAGACCCTGGGGAGCAGTACTTC.

A few counts support this clone. The chain joins TRBV19 to TRBJ1-6; 9 bases are a match to TRBD1. The CDR3 spans 15 residues. Germline CDR1 reads LNHDA; CDR2 reads SQIVND (reference sequence). The junction had 9 bases not matched to a gene; V was cut back by 5 bases and J by 10 bases. The CDR3 DNA is TGTGCCAGTAGTTCGCCGGGACAGGGAGGATCACCCCTCCACTTT. Protein: CASSSPGQGGSPLHF.

The CDR3 is CASSQLNIGYTF. In DNA form, the CDR3 reads TGTGCCAGCAGTCAACTTAATATTGGCTACACCTTC. The chain employs TRBV6-6 and TRBJ1-2; unclear D gene. V was clipped by 5 bases and J by 7 bases, with 11 bases between them. This CDR3 has 12 residues. Germline CDR1 reads MNHNY; CDR2 reads SVGAGI (reference sequence).

The chain combines TRBV30 with TRBJ1-5, with unresolved D. The CDR3 loop spans 14 amino acids. V dropped 0 bases and J dropped 2 bases, with 8 bases sitting between them. Germline lookup yields CDR1 GTSNPN and CDR2 SVGIG (reference sequence). The CDR3: CAWSVQVGNQPQHF. DNA for the CDR3: TGTGCCTGGAGTGTGCAGGTGGGCAATCAGCCCCAGCATTTT.

V usage is TRBV19 and J usage is TRBJ2-2; maybe TRBD2 (6 bases). The CDR3 covers 16 residues. CDR1 is LNHDA and CDR2 is SQIVND in the germline V gene (reference sequence). The V end lost 4 bases, the J end lost 0 bases, and 12 bases lay between the germline ends. Here the CDR3 reads CASSTRSGTNTGELFF. The DNA of the CDR3 is TGTGCCAGTAGTACGCGTAGCGGAACGAACACCGGGGAGCTGTTTTTT.

This clone was observed a few times. The rearrangement links TRBV2 to TRBJ1-1, with a weak D call TRBD1 (5 bases). The V end lost 11 bases, the J end lost 5 bases, and 21 bases lay between the germline ends. The CDR3 contains 14 residues. The germline gives CDR1 SNHLY, CDR2 FYNNEI. CDR3 coding DNA: TGTGCCGGCTCTACGGACACCGGCAAGACTGAAGCTTTCTTT. Translated: CAGSTDTGKTEAFF.

This clone was observed many times. The chain carries TRBV25-1 and TRBJ1-6; TRBD1 might be the D (5 bases). The germline V and J ends were trimmed by 3 bases and 9 bases, with 9 bases remaining between them. The CDR3 has 13 residues. The germline V gene encodes CDR1 MGHDK and CDR2 SYGVNS. The CDR3 bases are TGTGCCAGCAGTGATCTTGGGGGTTCACCCCTCCACTTT. As protein: CASSDLGGSPLHF.

The rearrangement uses TRBV9 and TRBJ1-2, with D possibly being TRBD1 (5 bases). Between the trimmed V and J ends, which lost 4 bases and 2 bases, there was a span of 15 bases. CDR1 and CDR2 from the germline V gene are SGDLS and YYNGEE. This CDR3 has 15 residues. CDR3 loop: CASSSRGGENYGYTF. The CDR3 DNA follows: TGTGCCAGCAGCTCGCGTGGGGGAGAGAACTATGGCTACACCTTC. The full variable domain, completed using reference TRBV9 and TRBJ1-2, is DSGVTQTPKHLITATGQRVTLRCSPRSGDLSVYWYQQSLDQGLQFLIQYYNGEERAKGNILERFSAQQFPDLHSELNLSSLELGDSALYFCASSSRGGENYGYTFGSGTRLTVV.

V and J are TRBV30 and TRBJ2-7, with D perhaps given as TRBD1 or TRBD2 (5 bases each). CDR1 is GTSNPN and CDR2 is SVGIG in the germline V gene (reference sequence). CDR3 size: 15 residues. The V and J ends lost 0 bases and 2 bases respectively, with 14 bases between them. The CDR3 DNA reads TGTGCCTGGAGTGTATTTGTAACGGGGCCCTACGAGCAGTACTTC. It codes for CAWSVFVTGPYEQYF.

The CDR3 protein is CASSQRGESSYNSPLHF. The DNA for the CDR3 is TGCGCCAGCAGCCAACGGGGTGAGAGCTCCTATAATTCACCCCTCCACTTT. The genes are TRBV4-1 and TRBJ1-6; no reliable D call. With 2 bases removed from V and 0 bases from J, the gap between germline ends came to 11 bases. Germline V lookup: CDR1 MGHRA, CDR2 YSYEKL. The CDR3 has 17 residues.

This chain links TRBV18 with TRBJ1-1, with D perhaps matching TRBD1 (5 bases). V was clipped by 3 bases and J by 0 bases, with 11 bases between them. This CDR3 is 15 amino acids long. Germline loops: CDR1 KGHSH, CDR2 LQKENI. CDR3 protein: CASSPAGLLNTEAFF. The CDR3 region has the DNA TGTGCCAGCTCACCGGCGGGACTCCTGAACACTGAAGCTTTCTTT.

To note about this clone: Additional DNA sequences in this sample encode the identical CDR3. This chain connects TRBV20-1 to TRBJ1-4; D is unclear. The germline V gene encodes CDR1 DFQATT and CDR2 SNEGSKA (reference sequence). CDR3 size: 11 residues. V shed 4 bases and J shed 8 bases, with 8 bases lying between them. CDR3 DNA: TGCAGTGCTATATACAGAGAAAAACTGTTTTTT. This sequence encodes CSAIYREKLFF.

This clone was seen many times. The rearrangement joins TRBV25-1 to TRBJ1-2; TRBD1 matches 8 bases. This CDR3 has 17 amino acids. CDR1 and CDR2 from the germline V gene are MGHDK and SYGVNS. V was clipped by 5 bases and J by 8 bases; unmatched bases: 19. The CDR3, as DNA: TGTGCCAGCAGTTCAACGTCCGGGACAGGAGGATTAGGAGGCTACACCTTC. It translates to CASSSTSGTGGLGGYTF.

This clone was observed a few times. The chain recombines TRBV6-5 with TRBJ1-2, with 11 bases aligning to TRBD1. The CDR3 is 15 residues long. In germline, CDR1 is MNHEY, CDR2 SVGAGI. V lost 6 bases to trimming and J lost 5 bases; unmatched junction nucleotides: 8. CDR3 residues: CASSLGQGARYGYTF. Here the CDR3 DNA reads TGTGCCAGCAGCCTAGGACAGGGGGCACGTTATGGCTACACCTTC.